This T cell receptor beta chain came from a study of shared clonotypes between healthy human individuals. Study-level results: Between a few donors, naive CD4 clonotypes were shared at a level of around 5.2%. Sampling included only blood; tissue repertoires likely differ.

In the naive CD8 group, cells lacked CD45RO and were positively selected for CCR7, so terminally differentiated effector memory CD45RA+ cells were left out. Those who donated, Caucasian adults without exception, all lived in Nashville, Tennessee. Germline V lookup: CDR1 SGHDT, CDR2 YYEEEE. Trimming removed 4 bases from V and 2 bases from J, with 10 bases in between. This CDR3 spans 13 amino acids. With regard to this clone: Its antigen is undetermined.

Authors' analysis steps: Owing to the provision of junction-only sequences devoid of quality scores by immunoSEQ, filtering differed. Produced via immunoSEQ multiplex PCR; TCRdb's table is partial and in-frame only. V and J calls and clone size follow that table, whereas D and trimming were derived from the DNA. The sample yields around 2,100,000 clones, roughly 95% seen once. The sample consisted of naive CD8+ T cells sorted from blood. The clonotype was recovered from a man younger than 35 in good health. The chain couples TRBV5-6 to TRBJ2-7; possibly TRBD1 or TRBD2 for D (5 bases each). In DNA form, the CDR3 reads TGTGCCAGCAGCCGTGGGACGGCCTACGAGCAGTACTTC. Translation: CASSRGTAYEQYF.